This entry describes one T cell receptor beta chain. Per germline, CDR1 SGHVS and CDR2 FNYEAQ. This CDR3 spans 12 amino acids. The V end was cut by 4 bases, the J end by 4 bases, with 7 bases between. Construction of TCR beta libraries relied on iRepertoire HTBI primers and on Arm-PCR targeting CDR3 regions. TCRdb fed the multiplex PCR reads into MiXCR, producing one record per CDR3 protein. The table shows hundreds of thousands of distinct CDR3 sequences, with around 19% occurring only once. The sample comes from a study of regulatory T cells in long-lasting Graves disease. The time point: persistent/refractory GD, antithyroid drugs over 5 years with positive TRAb. Preparation of the TCR library used RNA extracted from PBMCs.

The rearrangement links TRBV7-6 to TRBJ2-5; D perhaps matches TRBD1 (5 bases). This material consisted of peripheral blood mononuclear cells (PBMCs), taken when the disease was refractory, from a patient treated with antithyroid drugs. The receptor was isolated from a female donor with Graves disease. The CDR3 here is CASSYDRETQYF. CDR3 coding DNA: TGTGCCAGCAGCTACGACAGAGAGACCCAGTACTTC.